This T cell receptor beta chain is from a study of CD8+ T cells in alopecia areata. Study-wide context: The investigators scored severity in treated patients by the percentage of affected scalp area. General observations from the study: Resident alphabeta T-cell populations of normal skin are likewise subject to sequencing in scalp samples.

Described treatment: oral pan-JAK inhibitor, 5-10 mg twice daily. Comments on this clone: The antigen is unknown.

CDR3 size: 12 residues. Trimming took 5 bases from V and 6 from J, leaving 11 bases between them. Germline V gene lookup returns CDR1 PRHDT and CDR2 FYEKMQ (reference sequence). RNA was extracted and reverse transcribed into cDNA as the sequencing template. Only in-frame clones appear in the TCRdb table, and some are missing; sequencing was by immunoSEQ multiplex PCR. The top ten hold 10% to 12% of the sample, which has some 170,000 clones, roughly 50% seen once. The sequencing used CD8+ T cells sorted from blood, collected at week 24, from a patient treated with tofacitinib. The chain is built from TRBV13 and TRBJ2-7, with no clear D. This TCR derives from a human donor with alopecia areata. The CDR3 region is CASSEQGSEQYF. The CDR3 DNA reads as TGTGCCAGCAGCGAGCAAGGAAGCGAGCAGTACTTC.